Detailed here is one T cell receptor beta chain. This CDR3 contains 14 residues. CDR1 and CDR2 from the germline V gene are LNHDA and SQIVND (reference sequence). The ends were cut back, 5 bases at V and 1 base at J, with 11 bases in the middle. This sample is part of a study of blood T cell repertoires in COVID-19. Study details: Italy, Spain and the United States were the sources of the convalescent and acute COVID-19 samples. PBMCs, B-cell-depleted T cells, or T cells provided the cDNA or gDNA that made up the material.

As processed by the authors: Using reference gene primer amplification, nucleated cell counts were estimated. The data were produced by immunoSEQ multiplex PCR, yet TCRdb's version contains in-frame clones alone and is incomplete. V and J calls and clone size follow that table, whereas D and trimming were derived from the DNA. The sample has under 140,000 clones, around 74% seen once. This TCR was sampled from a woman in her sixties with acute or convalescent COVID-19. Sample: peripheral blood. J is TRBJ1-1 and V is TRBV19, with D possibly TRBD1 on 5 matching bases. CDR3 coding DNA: TGTGCCAGTAGTTCCATAGACAGGAACACTGAAGCTTTCTTT. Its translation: CASSSIDRNTEAFF.